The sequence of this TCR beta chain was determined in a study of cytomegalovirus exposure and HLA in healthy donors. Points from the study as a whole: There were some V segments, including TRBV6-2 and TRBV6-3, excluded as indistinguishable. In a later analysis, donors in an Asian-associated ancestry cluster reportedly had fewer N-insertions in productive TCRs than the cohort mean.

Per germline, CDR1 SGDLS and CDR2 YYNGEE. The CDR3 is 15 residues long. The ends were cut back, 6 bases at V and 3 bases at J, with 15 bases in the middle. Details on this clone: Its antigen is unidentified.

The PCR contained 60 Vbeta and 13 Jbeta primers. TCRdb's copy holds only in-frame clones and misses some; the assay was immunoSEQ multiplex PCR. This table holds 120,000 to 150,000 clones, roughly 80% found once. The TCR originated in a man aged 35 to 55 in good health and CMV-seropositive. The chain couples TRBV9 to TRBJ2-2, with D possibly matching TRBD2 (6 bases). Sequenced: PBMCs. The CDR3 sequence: CASTAPGVDTGELFF. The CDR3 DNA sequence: TGTGCCAGCACGGCCCCGGGGGTTGACACCGGGGAGCTGTTTTTT.